This entry describes one T cell receptor (beta chain). It has no known antigen specificity. The sample holds no much larger clone one base away, and base qualities are not on file. TCRbeta CDR3 regions were amplified from genomic DNA by means of the immunoSEQ Assay, a bias-controlled multiplex PCR. Per the source publication's procedure: Nucleated cell counts per sample were estimated from amplification of reference gene primers within the assay. To quantify the absolute abundance of each unique TCRbeta CDR3 rearrangement, sequence reads were collapsed and filtered. Productive Simpson clonality was computed per sample as the square root of Simpson's diversity index over productive rearrangements. In TCRdb, the immuneACCESS table is reduced to in-frame sequences with V and J assigned. These tables do not hold every clone; where another copy was compared, an unresolved V gene accounts for under half, and the others remain unexplained. Clone size and the V and J calls come from that table; the DNA yielded D and trimming. The sample profile shows more than 200,000 clones; about 86% of them were found once. The leading ten clones occupy 10% of the sample.

The sample belongs to a study of blood T cell repertoires in COVID-19 (dated by TCRdb to 2018 to 2020). With regard to the full study: Samples covering the acute and convalescent phases of COVID-19 were provided by collaborators in the United States, Italy and Spain. Samples were obtained from the ongoing ImmuneRACE study (first 160 participants) and from 1,000 to 1,500 subjects provided by 6 global collaborators. Where available, HLA class I and class II types were obtained from metadata supplied by the sample provider rather than from assay-based typing. The repertoires were released in a freely available public database meant as a resource for research on the immune response to SARS-CoV-2. A de-identified subject ID, COVID-19 status, age in years and sex were almost always included in the sample metadata. The dataset comprised deeply sampled blood TCRbeta repertoires from subjects exposed to, actively infected with, or recovered from COVID-19. The material from the prospective study consisted of cDNA or gDNA derived from T cells, B-cell-depleted T cells, or PBMCs.

CDR1 and CDR2 (LGHNA, YSLEER) derive from the germline V gene. V is reduced by 5 bases and J by 7 bases, leaving a spacing of 12 bases between them. From cysteine to phenylalanine, the CDR3 is 13 amino acids long. The retained sequence is limited to the CDR3, 39 bases, with the frame set at the first base. One collaborating source in Seattle enrolled patients during active infection and followed them longitudinally through the course of disease. Each collaborating institution followed its own protocols to collect whole blood in K2EDTA tubes. For TCRbeta analysis, collaborators shipped samples in one of three forms: frozen whole blood, isolated PBMCs, or DNA extracted from either of those sample types. General study outcomes and caveats: Clinical and demographic metadata were provided uncurated, with the amount varying by source and participant.

The sequence was collected from a woman between 45 and 60 years old with COVID-19, enrolled during active disease. The sample taken for sequencing was peripheral blood. Recombination linked TRBV4-3 to TRBJ2-1; tentative D gene TRBD1, with 6 bases matching. In nucleotide form, the sequence is TGCGCCAGCAGCTTTCACAGGGATAATGAGCAGTTCTTC. The translation is CASSFHRDNEQFF.